The rows below give T cell receptor beta chains drawn from one sample of a study of T cell changes during pregnancy in multiple sclerosis. TCRdb's table, derived via immunoSEQ multiplex PCR, lists solely in-frame clones and lacks some. Among some 51,000 clones listed, around 92% were seen once. Sample: CD8+ T cells from peripheral blood mononuclear cells, taken in the first trimester of pregnancy. Receptors were obtained from a female donor with multiple sclerosis, enrolled in a pregnancy study. Each CDR3 is given with its conserved first and last residue. The D gene is left open where the match is weak. Some rows have no size entry. The others give once, few or many, or a class for an expanded clone.

clone size | D gene | CDR3 length | J gene | V gene | CDR3 protein | CDR3 DNA
- | TRBD1 | 14 | TRBJ1-5 | TRBV30 | CAWDRGGSNQPQHF | TGTGCCTGGGACAGGGGGGGAAGCAATCAGCCCCAGCATTTT
- | TRBD2 | 15 | TRBJ2-5 | TRBV5-1 | CASSLTSGGRETQYF | TGCGCCAGCAGCTTGACAAGCGGGGGTAGGGAGACCCAGTACTTC
- | - | 13 | TRBJ2-3 | TRBV27 | CASSLTLGDTQYF | TGTGCCAGCAGTTTGACATTAGGAGATACGCAGTATTTT
- | TRBD2 | 16 | TRBJ2-3 | TRBV9 | CASSPSVGGVADTQYF | TGTGCCAGCAGCCCCAGCGTGGGGGGGGTAGCAGATACGCAGTATTTT
- | TRBD1 | 16 | TRBJ2-1 | TRBV27 | CASRLGGLSSYNEQFF | TGTGCCAGCAGGTTAGGGGGCCTTAGCTCCTACAATGAGCAGTTCTTC
- | TRBD2 | 15 | TRBJ2-1 | TRBV30 | CAWSVGLAGYNEQFF | TGTGCCTGGAGTGTAGGGCTAGCGGGTTATAATGAGCAGTTCTTC
- | - | 13 | TRBJ1-1 | TRBV2 | CATPDGVKAEAFF | TGTGCCACCCCCGACGGGGTAAAGGCTGAAGCTTTCTTT
- | - | 14 | TRBJ1-2 | TRBV6-5 | CASSRDSQGDGYTF | TGTGCCAGCAGCCGGGACTCCCAAGGAGATGGCTACACCTTC
- | - | 11 | TRBJ1-2 | TRBV29-1 | CSAGHFDDYTF | TGCAGCGCTGGACATTTTGACGACTACACCTTC
- | TRBD1 | 13 | TRBJ2-7 | TRBV19 | CASRGQAHYEQYF | TGTGCCAGTAGAGGACAGGCCCACTACGAGCAGTACTTC
few | TRBD1 | 15 | TRBJ2-7 | TRBV7-9 | CASSEGQGATYEQYF | TGTGCCAGCAGCGAGGGACAGGGGGCCACCTACGAGCAGTACTTC
few | TRBD1 | 14 | TRBJ1-2 | TRBV5-4 | CASSLMTGKDGYTF | TGTGCCAGCAGCTTGATGACAGGGAAGGATGGCTACACCTTC
- | TRBD1 | 16 | TRBJ2-7 | TRBV2 | CASSGDRGLGSYEQYF | TGTGCCAGCAGTGGGGACAGGGGTTTAGGATCCTACGAGCAGTACTTC
- | - | 12 | TRBJ1-2 | TRBV2 | CAQEAVVVGYTF | TGTGCACAAGAGGCAGTCGTTGTCGGCTACACCTTC
- | TRBD1 | 14 | TRBJ1-5 | TRBV4-1 | CASSPRQGNQPQHF | TGCGCCAGCAGCCCCCGACAGGGGAATCAGCCCCAGCATTTT
- | - | 14 | TRBJ2-7 | TRBV27 | CASSLYSSSYEQYF | TGTGCCAGCAGTTTATACTCGAGCTCCTACGAGCAGTACTTC
- | - | 14 | TRBJ1-5 | TRBV6-1 | CASGGLGGPQPQHF | TGTGCCAGCGGGGGACTAGGGGGTCCTCAGCCCCAGCATTTT
- | TRBD1 | 15 | TRBJ1-2 | TRBV13 | CASSLPTGGNYGYTF | TGTGCCAGCAGCTTACCGACAGGGGGCAACTATGGCTACACCTTC
- | - | 15 | TRBJ2-7 | TRBV5-1 | CASSLGGGRDYEQYF | TGCGCCAGCAGCTTGGGGGGGGGCAGAGACTACGAGCAGTACTTC
once | - | 17 | TRBJ1-4 | TRBV4-1 | CASSQDYAGLANEKLFF | TGCGCCAGCAGCCAAGATTATGCGGGGTTAGCTAATGAAAAACTGTTTTTT
- | - | 13 | TRBJ2-2 | TRBV7-9 | CASSGQYTGELFF | TGTGCCAGCAGCGGGCAGTACACCGGGGAGCTGTTTTTT
- | TRBD1 | 14 | TRBJ1-3 | TRBV10-3 | CAIHQGGAGNTIYF | TGTGCCATCCATCAGGGGGGTGCTGGAAACACCATATATTTT
once | TRBD2 | 15 | TRBJ2-1 | TRBV7-3 | CASSSFAGGNNEQFF | TGTGCCAGCAGCTCCTTTGCGGGGGGCAACAATGAGCAGTTCTTC
- | - | 16 | TRBJ2-7 | TRBV7-9 | CASSSGSGELSYEQYF | TGTGCCAGCAGCTCAGGGTCTGGAGAATTATCCTACGAGCAGTACTTC
- | - | 15 | TRBJ1-1 | TRBV27 | CASSPDPISPTEAFF | TGTGCCAGCAGTCCTGATCCTATCTCCCCCACTGAAGCTTTCTTT
- | TRBD1 | 16 | TRBJ2-1 | TRBV4-1 | CASSPLGDRGLNEQFF | TGCGCCAGCAGCCCGCTGGGGGACAGGGGGTTAAATGAGCAGTTCTTC
- | TRBD1 | 16 | TRBJ2-5 | TRBV4-1 | CASSQDVGTGGETQYF | TGCGCCAGCAGCCAAGATGTTGGGACAGGAGGGGAGACCCAGTACTTC
- | - | 14 | TRBJ2-1 | TRBV7-9 | CASLGTTKGNEQFF | TGTGCCAGCCTTGGGACAACCAAGGGCAATGAGCAGTTCTTC
- | TRBD1 | 15 | TRBJ1-1 | TRBV19 | CASSIRAGGLTEAFF | TGTGCCAGTAGTATAAGGGCAGGGGGCCTGACTGAAGCTTTCTTT
- | - | 15 | TRBJ1-2 | TRBV5-1 | CASSPGAGEASGYTF | TGCGCCAGCAGCCCGGGTGCGGGGGAAGCGAGTGGCTACACCTTC
- | - | 16 | TRBJ1-1 | TRBV2 | CASSERGTQGRTEAFF | TGTGCCAGCAGTGAACGTGGTACGCAGGGGCGAACTGAAGCTTTCTTT
- | - | 16 | TRBJ2-1 | TRBV4-1 | CASSQIGGGTYNEQFF | TGCGCCAGCAGCCAAATTGGCGGGGGCACCTACAATGAGCAGTTCTTC
- | - | 15 | TRBJ2-7 | TRBV4-3 | CASSQAFPRAYEQYF | TGCGCCAGCAGCCAGGCCTTCCCTCGGGCCTACGAGCAGTACTTC
- | TRBD1 | 13 | TRBJ1-2 | TRBV7-6 | CASSSTGNYGYTF | TGTGCCAGCAGCTCGACAGGGAACTATGGCTACACCTTC
- | TRBD1 | 14 | TRBJ1-2 | TRBV5-4 | CASSLDGTDYGYTF | TGTGCCAGCAGCTTGGATGGGACAGACTATGGCTACACCTTC
- | TRBD1 | 16 | TRBJ1-5 | TRBV7-9 | CASSLEDRGSDQPQHF | TGTGCCAGCAGCTTAGAGGACAGGGGATCCGATCAGCCCCAGCATTTT
- | TRBD2 | 13 | TRBJ2-1 | TRBV7-9 | CASSLGGLAGEFF | TGTGCCAGCAGCTTAGGAGGACTAGCGGGAGAATTCTTC
- | TRBD1 | 16 | TRBJ2-1 | TRBV14 | CASSPTGTGSDNEQFF | TGTGCCAGCAGCCCGACCGGGACAGGGTCCGACAATGAGCAGTTCTTC
- | TRBD2 | 15 | TRBJ2-1 | TRBV27 | CASSWGLAVGNEQFF | TGTGCCAGCAGTTGGGGACTAGCGGTGGGGAATGAGCAGTTCTTC
- | TRBD1 | 12 | TRBJ2-7 | TRBV15 | CATRDRGYEQYF | TGTGCCACCAGGGACAGGGGTTACGAGCAGTACTTC
- | TRBD1 | 15 | TRBJ1-2 | TRBV7-9 | CASSWGTGGNYGYTF | TGTGCCAGCAGCTGGGGGACAGGGGGCAACTATGGCTACACCTTC
- | - | 11 | TRBJ2-1 | TRBV7-3 | CASSPGYEQFF | TGTGCCAGCAGCCCTGGCTATGAGCAGTTCTTC
- | TRBD1 | 17 | TRBJ2-3 | TRBV27 | CASSSLRTGGITDTQYF | TGTGCCAGCAGTTCCCTCAGGACAGGGGGTATCACAGATACGCAGTATTTT
- | - | 15 | TRBJ2-1 | TRBV29-1 | CSVLIASSSYNEQFF | TGCAGCGTTCTTATAGCGTCGAGCTCCTACAATGAGCAGTTCTTC
- | TRBD2 | 17 | TRBJ2-1 | TRBV7-9 | CASSLGASGVSYNEQFF | TGTGCCAGCAGCTTAGGTGCTAGCGGGGTCTCCTACAATGAGCAGTTCTTC
- | - | 16 | TRBJ1-4 | TRBV4-1 | CASSQLVFSTNEKLFF | TGCGCCAGCAGCCAATTAGTCTTTTCAACTAATGAAAAACTGTTTTTT
- | - | 14 | TRBJ2-7 | TRBV7-9 | CASSLAGSGYEQYF | TGTGCCAGCAGCTTAGCAGGGAGCGGATACGAGCAGTACTTC
- | - | 16 | TRBJ1-5 | TRBV19 | CASSIRLKDSNQPQHF | TGTGCCAGTAGTATTCGACTAAAAGATAGCAATCAGCCCCAGCATTTT
- | TRBD2 | 18 | TRBJ2-1 | TRBV5-5 | CASRKGTSGLISYNEQFF | TGTGCCAGCAGGAAGGGGACTAGCGGGCTCATCTCCTACAATGAGCAGTTCTTC
- | TRBD1 | 12 | TRBJ2-1 | TRBV6-5 | CASSQGAHEQFF | TGTGCCAGCAGTCAGGGGGCGCATGAGCAGTTCTTC
- | - | 12 | TRBJ2-5 | TRBV6-1 | CATYRSQETQYF | TGTGCCACCTACAGGAGCCAAGAGACCCAGTACTTC
once | - | 15 | TRBJ2-5 | TRBV27 | CASSTHRDGQETQYF | TGTGCCAGCAGCACACACAGGGACGGCCAAGAGACCCAGTACTTC
- | TRBD1 | 17 | TRBJ2-2 | TRBV7-8 | CASSSPRGQGWTGELFF | TGTGCCAGCAGCTCGCCTCGGGGACAGGGGTGGACCGGGGAGCTGTTTTTT